The 27 T cell receptor beta chains in this list originate from one sample, sequenced in a study of blood T cells in healthy people across ages. Using a J-beta primer mix together with a sample-barcoded 5' primer, a second PCR was run for about 6 to 11 cycles. TCRdb re-analysed the 5' RACE reads in MiXCR, keeping a single row per CDR3 protein. The repertoire consists of about 570,000 distinct CDR3 sequences, with approximately 30% occurring once and the leading ten covering approximately 18%. Material for sequencing was blood. The source is a woman in her 70s in good health.

CDR3 in DNA: TGTGCCAGCGGCCCGGACAGGGGCAATGAAAAACTGTTTTTT. Translation: CASGPDRGNEKLFF. The chain uses TRBV7-2 and TRBJ1-4, with 9 bases identical to TRBD1. The CDR3 extends over 14 amino acids. Trimming removed 8 bases from V and 5 bases from J; junction bases left unmatched: 6. CDR1 and CDR2 from the germline V gene are SGHTA and FQGNSA.

The sample holds a few counts of this clonotype. This rearrangement joins TRBV7-9 to TRBJ1-4; D gene ambiguous. This CDR3 region has 15 residues. Trimming left V 1 base short and J 2 bases short, with 8 bases between. Germline loops: CDR1 SEHNR, CDR2 FQNEAQ (reference sequence). The CDR3: CASSLVGRTNEKLFF. The CDR3 DNA follows: TGTGCCAGCAGCTTAGTCGGAAGGACTAATGAAAAACTGTTTTTT.

This rearrangement joins TRBV7-2 to TRBJ2-1; TRBD2 aligns across 8 bases. Germline V gene sequence: CDR1 SGHTA, CDR2 FQGNSA. Losses at the gene ends were 3 bases for V and 6 bases for J; bases not matched to a gene: 4. This CDR3 comprises 14 residues. The CDR3, as DNA: TGTGCCAGCAGCTTTGAGCGGGAGATCAATGAGCAGTTCTTC. As protein: CASSFEREINEQFF.

The sample holds one count of this clonotype. The rearrangement uses TRBV7-2 and TRBJ1-5; maybe TRBD1 (5 bases). There are 15 residues in the CDR3. Deletions cut 5 bases from V and 0 bases from J, with 11 bases between. Germline V gives CDR1 SGHTA, CDR2 FQGNSA. The CDR3 region is CASSAGPLSNQPQHF. The CDR3 nucleotides read TGTGCCAGCAGCGCAGGGCCCCTTAGCAATCAGCCCCAGCATTTT.

In its sample, this clonotype was seen once. The rearrangement joins TRBV4-3 to TRBJ1-2; tentatively, D is TRBD1 (5 bases). The CDR3 length is 15 residues. V dropped 0 bases and J dropped 0 bases, with 8 bases sitting between them. Germline values: CDR1 LGHNA, CDR2 YSLEER. The CDR3 bases are TGCGCCAGCAGCCAAGACGGGACGGCTAACTATGGCTACACCTTC. Amino acids: CASSQDGTANYGYTF.

The chain joins TRBV6-5 to TRBJ1-1; 10 bases are shared with TRBD1. Unmatched junction bases numbered 3, after V lost 2 bases and J lost 6 bases. Looked up from germline, CDR1 is MNHEY and CDR2 is SVGAGI. The CDR3 is made up of 14 amino acids. The CDR3 loop is CASSYGQGVSEAFF. CDR3 DNA: TGTGCCAGCAGTTACGGACAGGGGGTCTCTGAAGCTTTCTTT.

The chain links TRBV7-2 to TRBJ2-5, with TRBD2 as a possible D gene (6 bases). Judging by the DNA end, TRBJ2-1 fits better; the J call may be wrong. This CDR3 contains 14 residues. CDR1 SGHTA and CDR2 FQGNSA come from the germline V gene. Here the CDR3 reads CASSLTGGAGEQFF. CDR3 sequence (DNA): TGTGCCAGCAGCTTAACCGGGGGAGCGGGCGAGCAGTTCTTC.

In its sample, this clonotype was seen a few times. The chain couples TRBV25-1 to TRBJ1-4; weak D call: TRBD1 (5 bases). The V gene lost 5 bases and the J gene lost 6 bases, with 13 bases spanning the gap. The CDR3 has 14 residues. CDR1 is MGHDK, CDR2 SYGVNS, per germline. CDR3 nucleotides: TGTGCCAGCAGTTATTGGACATCGGATGAAAAACTGTTTTTT. Translation: CASSYWTSDEKLFF.

This rearrangement joins TRBV12-3 or TRBV12-4 to TRBJ1-2; 9 nucleotides align to TRBD1. The CDR3 consists of 17 residues. Trimming at V came to 6 bases and at J to 0 bases, leaving 11 bases not matched to a gene. The CDR3, as DNA: TGTGCCAGCAGCCTGAATCCGGGACAGGGAGCTAACTATGGCTACACCTTC. Translating it yields CASSLNPGQGANYGYTF.

The gene calls are TRBV5-1 and TRBJ2-5; D uncertain. Per germline, CDR1 SGHRS and CDR2 YFSETQ. With 1 base removed from V and 2 bases from J, the gap between germline ends came to 12 bases. The CDR3 contains 15 residues. The CDR3 DNA is TGCGCCAGCAGCTTGAACCCGACGAGACAAGAGACCCAGTACTTC. It specifies CASSLNPTRQETQYF.

The table lists this clonotype with a few counts. The J gene is TRBJ2-3, the V gene TRBV20-1, with D hard to call. The V end lost 7 bases, the J end lost 4 bases, and 6 bases lay between the germline ends. Germline V lookup: CDR1 DFQATT, CDR2 SNEGSKA (reference sequence). There are 10 residues in the CDR3. CDR3 protein: CSGAADTQYF. The CDR3 DNA reads TGCAGTGGTGCGGCAGATACGCAGTATTTT.

This clonotype has just a few counts. The chain combines TRBV12-3 or TRBV12-4 with TRBJ2-3; possibly TRBD2 for D (6 bases). V was clipped by 5 bases and J by 7 bases, with 10 bases between them. CDR3 length: 12 amino acids. CDR3 residues: CASSRDSHTQYF. CDR3 coding DNA: TGTGCCAGCAGTCGGGACTCTCATACGCAGTATTTT.

The CDR3 loop reads CATTERGGMETQYF. CDR3 DNA sequence: TGTGCCACCACTGAGCGGGGGGGCATGGAGACCCAGTACTTC. This chain uses TRBV10-3 with TRBJ2-5, with 10 positions matching TRBD2. Germline V gene lookup returns CDR1 ENHRY and CDR2 SYGVKD. The CDR3 has 14 amino acids. Trimming removed 10 bases from V and 5 bases from J; junction bases left unmatched: 10.

This clonotype was found a few times. The gene calls are TRBV7-8 and TRBJ2-1; D remains ambiguous. With the DNA end fitting TRBJ2-7 better, the J assignment may be wrong. Germline-derived CDR1 and CDR2 are SGHVS and FQNEAQ. The CDR3 is 16 residues long. DNA for the CDR3: TGTGCCAGCAGCTTGTCCAACGCAGGAATCTCCTACGAGCAGTACTTC. Translation gives CASSLSNAGISYEQYF.

The chain carries TRBV2 and TRBJ2-3; D is unclear. The CDR3 covers 11 residues. CDR1 is SNHLY and CDR2 is FYNNEI in the germline V gene. V gave up 4 bases and J gave up 5 bases, with 4 bases separating them. As DNA, the CDR3 is TGTGCCAGCAGTGCTAGAGATACGCAGTATTTT. Translating it yields CASSARDTQYF.

The table lists this clonotype with a few counts. The chain recombines TRBV5-1 with TRBJ1-2; D is perhaps TRBD1 (5 bases). This CDR3 contains 15 residues. Deletions cut 0 bases from V and 0 bases from J, with 9 bases between. Germline CDR1 is SGHRS and CDR2 is YFSETQ. The CDR3 loop is CASSLGGVTNYGYTF. In DNA form, the CDR3 reads TGCGCCAGCAGCTTGGGAGGGGTTACTAACTATGGCTACACCTTC. The entire variable domain, with the rest obtained from reference TRBV5-1 and TRBJ1-2, is as follows: KAGVTQTPRYLIKTRGQQVTLSCSPISGHRSVSWYQQTPGQGLQFLFEYFSETQRNKGNFPGRFSGRQFSNSRSEMNVSTLELGDSALYLCASSLGGVTNYGYTFGSGTRLTVV.

In its sample, this clonotype was seen a few times. The J gene is TRBJ1-1, the V gene TRBV12-3 or TRBV12-4; 10 bases are shared with TRBD1. The J segment lost 11 bases and the V segment lost 5 bases, leaving 14 bases of the junction unmatched. The CDR3 consists of 15 residues. The CDR3 loop reads CASSTRQGAGVGAFF. The CDR3 nucleotides read TGTGCCAGCAGTACCCGACAGGGGGCGGGAGTAGGGGCTTTCTTT.

This clonotype turned up a few times. V and J are TRBV12-3 or TRBV12-4 and TRBJ2-7; no definite D call. The V end lost 0 bases, the J end lost 0 bases, and 9 bases lay between the germline ends. This CDR3 region has 15 residues. This CDR3 reads CASSLAPGTSYEQYF. CDR3 bases: TGTGCCAGCAGTTTAGCTCCAGGTACCTCCTACGAGCAGTACTTC.

This clonotype was recorded only once. CDR3 protein: CASSGTGVLAKNIQYF. The DNA of the CDR3 is TGTGCCAGCAGCGGAACAGGGGTGTTAGCCAAAAACATTCAGTACTTC. This chain connects TRBV5-6 to TRBJ2-4, with 7 bases that match TRBD1. This CDR3 is 16 amino acids long. Trimming took 4 bases from V and 0 from J; bases not matched to a gene: 7. Germline V CDR1 and CDR2: SGHDT, YYEEEE. The full variable domain, in which reference TRBV5-6 and TRBJ2-4 provide the parts outside the CDR3, is DAGVTQSPTHLIKTRGQQVTLRCSPKSGHDTVSWYQQALGQGPQFIFQYYEEEERQRGNFPDRFSGHQFPNYSSELNVNALLLGDSALYLCASSGTGVLAKNIQYFGAGTRLSVL.

This clonotype was picked up a small number of times. The rearrangement joins TRBV9 to TRBJ1-4, with D unclear. From germline, CDR1 is SGDLS and CDR2 YYNGEE. The CDR3 consists of 13 residues. V lost 4 bases and J lost 8, with 12 bases in between. CDR3 in amino acids: CASSFELGEKLFF. Here the CDR3 DNA reads TGTGCCAGCAGCTTTGAGTTGGGGGAAAAACTGTTTTTT. The variable domain in full, with the rest retrieved from reference TRBV9 and TRBJ1-4, is DSGVTQTPKHLITATGQRVTLRCSPRSGDLSVYWYQQSLDQGLQFLIQYYNGEERAKGNILERFSAQQFPDLHSELNLSSLELGDSALYFCASSFELGEKLFFGSGTQLSVL.

The chain has TRBV4-1 and TRBJ2-2; D may be TRBD2 (6 bases). V shed 6 bases and J shed 0 bases, with 17 bases lying between them. This CDR3 has 17 residues. The germline gives CDR1 MGHRA, CDR2 YSYEKL. The CDR3 loop reads CASRMGVGGSNTGELFF. CDR3 DNA sequence: TGCGCCAGCAGAATGGGAGTCGGGGGTTCGAACACCGGGGAGCTGTTTTTT.

This clonotype was observed many times. The chain carries TRBV5-1 and TRBJ2-6; D uncertain. V dropped 5 bases and J dropped 1 base, with 7 bases sitting between them. The germline V gene encodes CDR1 SGHRS and CDR2 YFSETQ. There are 14 residues in the CDR3. The DNA of the CDR3 is TGCGCCAGCAGTAAGGGATCTGGGGCCAACGTCCTGACTTTC. Its translation: CASSKGSGANVLTF.

V is TRBV6-1 and J is TRBJ1-2; the D is unclear. V lost 2 bases and J lost 4, with 11 bases in between. The CDR3 runs to 14 residues. Germline CDR1 reads MNHNS; CDR2 reads SASEGT. CDR3 residues: CASSEFGLSYGYTF. CDR3 coding DNA: TGTGCCAGCAGTGAATTTGGGTTATCCTATGGCTACACCTTC.

This clonotype has just a few counts. This chain joins TRBV12-3 or TRBV12-4 and TRBJ2-1, with D perhaps matching TRBD1 (6 bases). V gave up 1 base and J gave up 10 bases, with 11 bases separating them. The CDR3 totals 13 residues. The CDR3 region is CASSLGDKREQFF. CDR3 nucleotide sequence: TGTGCCAGCAGTTTAGGGGACAAGAGGGAGCAGTTCTTC.

In its sample, this clonotype was seen many times. The chain uses TRBV5-1 and TRBJ2-5, with D perhaps matching TRBD1 or TRBD2 (5 bases each). Germline lookup yields CDR1 SGHRS and CDR2 YFSETQ. The ends were cut back, 1 base at V and 4 bases at J, with 11 bases in the middle. The CDR3 covers 14 residues. The chain's CDR3 is CASSLNPGTETQYF. CDR3 sequence (DNA): TGCGCCAGCAGCTTGAATCCGGGGACAGAGACCCAGTACTTC.

There are a few counts of this clonotype. The CDR3 coding sequence is TGTGCCAGCTCCGTAGAAAGGGACGGATTTGAGGGCTACACCTTC. Amino acid sequence: CASSVERDGFEGYTF. The chain has TRBV18 and TRBJ1-2; a possible D gene is TRBD1 (5 bases). Between the trimmed V and J ends, which lost 6 bases and 8 bases, there was a span of 22 bases. The CDR3 has 15 residues. Germline loops: CDR1 KGHSH, CDR2 LQKENI. The full variable domain, in which reference TRBV18 and TRBJ1-2 provide the parts outside the CDR3, is NAGVMQNPRHLVRRRGQEARLRCSPMKGHSHVYWYRQLPEEGLKFMVYLQKENIIDESGMPKERFSAEFPKEGPSILRIQQVVRGDSAAYFCASSVERDGFEGYTFGSGTRLTVV.

In its sample, this clonotype was seen a few times. This chain links TRBV9 with TRBJ2-1, with unresolved D. Per the germline V gene, CDR1 is SGDLS and CDR2 is YYNGEE. V lost 2 bases to trimming and J lost 4 bases, with 10 bases between them. This CDR3 is built from 14 residues. The CDR3 region has the DNA TGTGCCAGCAGCGTCGGAGAGCAATACAATGAGCAGTTCTTC. This sequence encodes CASSVGEQYNEQFF.